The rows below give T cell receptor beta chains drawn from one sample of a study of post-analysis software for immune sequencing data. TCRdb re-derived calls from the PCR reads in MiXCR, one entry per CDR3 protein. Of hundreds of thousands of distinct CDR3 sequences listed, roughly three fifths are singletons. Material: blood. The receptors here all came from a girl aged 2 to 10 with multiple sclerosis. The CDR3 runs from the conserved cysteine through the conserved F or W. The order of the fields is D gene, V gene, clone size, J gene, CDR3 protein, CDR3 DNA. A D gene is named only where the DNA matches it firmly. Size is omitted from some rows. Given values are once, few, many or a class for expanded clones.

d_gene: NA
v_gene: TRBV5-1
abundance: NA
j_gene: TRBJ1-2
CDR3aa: CASSLTPETAELYGYTF
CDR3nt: TGCGCCAGCAGCTTGACCCCCGAGACGGCGGAACTTTATGGCTACACCTTC

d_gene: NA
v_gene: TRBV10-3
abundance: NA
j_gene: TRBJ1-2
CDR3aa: CAISESQGPYGYTF
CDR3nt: TGTGCCATCAGTGAGTCCCAGGGGCCCTATGGCTACACCTTC

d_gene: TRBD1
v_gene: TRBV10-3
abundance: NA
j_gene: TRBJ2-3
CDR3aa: CAISGGQGAISDTQYF
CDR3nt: TGTGCCATCAGTGGTGGACAGGGGGCAATATCAGATACGCAGTATTTT

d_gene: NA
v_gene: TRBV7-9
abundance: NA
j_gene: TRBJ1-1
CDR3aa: CAGSLAAATTLNTEAFF
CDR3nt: TGTGCCGGCAGCTTAGCAGCGGCAACTACCTTGAACACTGAAGCTTTCTTT

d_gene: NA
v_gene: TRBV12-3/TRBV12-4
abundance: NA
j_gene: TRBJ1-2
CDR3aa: CASTLNDFGYTF
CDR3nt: TGTGCCAGCACCCTAAACGACTTTGGCTACACCTTC

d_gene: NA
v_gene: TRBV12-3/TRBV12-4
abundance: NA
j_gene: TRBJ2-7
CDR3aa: CASSSWVTSYEQYF
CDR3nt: TGTGCCAGCAGTTCTTGGGTAACCTCCTACGAGCAGTACTTC

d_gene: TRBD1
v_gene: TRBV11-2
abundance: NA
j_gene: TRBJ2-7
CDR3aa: CASSSDRGQRETQYF
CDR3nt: TGTGCCAGCAGCTCGGACAGGGGCCAGAGGGAGACGCAGTACTTC

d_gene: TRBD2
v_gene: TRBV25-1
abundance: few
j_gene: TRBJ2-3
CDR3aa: CASSGGLAGDTDTQYF
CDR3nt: TGTGCCAGCAGTGGAGGACTAGCGGGGGACACAGATACGCAGTATTTT

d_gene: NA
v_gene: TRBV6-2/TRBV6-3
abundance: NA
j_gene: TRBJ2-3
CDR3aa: CASTNGTQYF
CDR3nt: TGTGCCAGCACAAACGGGACGCAGTATTTT

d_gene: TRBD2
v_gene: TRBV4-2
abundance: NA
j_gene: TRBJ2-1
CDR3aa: CASSQDVRREVSNEQFF
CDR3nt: TGTGCCAGCAGCCAAGATGTGCGACGGGAGGTATCCAATGAGCAGTTCTTC

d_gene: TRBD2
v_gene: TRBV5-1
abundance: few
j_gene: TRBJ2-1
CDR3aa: CASSSLILAGGPNEQFF
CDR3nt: TGCGCCAGCAGCTCTTTGATACTAGCGGGAGGGCCGAATGAGCAGTTCTTC

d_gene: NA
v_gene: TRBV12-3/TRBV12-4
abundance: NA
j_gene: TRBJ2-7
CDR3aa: CASSLRDNYEQYF
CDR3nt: TGTGCCAGCAGTTTAAGGGACAACTACGAGCAGTACTTC

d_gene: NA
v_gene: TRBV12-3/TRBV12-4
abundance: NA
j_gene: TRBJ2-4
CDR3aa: CASSFGAGAKNIQYF
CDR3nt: TGTGCCAGCAGTTTCGGGGCAGGGGCCAAAAACATTCAGTACTTC

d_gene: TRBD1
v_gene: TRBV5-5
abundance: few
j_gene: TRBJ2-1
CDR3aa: CATGGQAYNEQFF
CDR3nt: TGTGCCACCGGGGGACAGGCCTACAATGAGCAGTTCTTC

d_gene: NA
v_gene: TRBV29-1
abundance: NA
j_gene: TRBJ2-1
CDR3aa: CSVGGDNEQFF
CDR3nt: TGCAGCGTCGGAGGAGACAATGAGCAGTTCTTC

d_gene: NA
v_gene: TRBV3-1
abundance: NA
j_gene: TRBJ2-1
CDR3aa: CASSQEMKAYNEQFF
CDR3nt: TGTGCCAGCAGCCAAGAAATGAAGGCGTACAATGAGCAGTTCTTC

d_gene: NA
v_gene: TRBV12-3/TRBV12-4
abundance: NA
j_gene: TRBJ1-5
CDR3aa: CASSLTGGSNQPQHF
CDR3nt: TGTGCCAGCAGCTTAACTGGGGGCAGCAATCAGCCCCAGCATTTT

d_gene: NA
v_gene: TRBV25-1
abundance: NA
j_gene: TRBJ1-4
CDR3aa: CASSDPSATNEKLFF
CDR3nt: TGTGCCAGCAGTGATCCTTCAGCAACTAATGAAAAACTGTTTTTT

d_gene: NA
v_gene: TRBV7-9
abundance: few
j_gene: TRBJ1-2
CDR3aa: CASSLLTDYYGYTF
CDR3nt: TGTGCCAGCAGCTTACTGACAGATTACTATGGCTACACCTTC

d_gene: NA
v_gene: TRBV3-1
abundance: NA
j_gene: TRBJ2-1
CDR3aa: CASSQDRGPPDEQFF
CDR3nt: TGTGCCAGCAGCCAAGATAGGGGCCCCCCCGATGAGCAGTTCTTC

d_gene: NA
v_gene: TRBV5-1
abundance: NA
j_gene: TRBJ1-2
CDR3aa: CASSLAGGKNYGYTF
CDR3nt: TGCGCCAGCAGCTTGGCCGGGGGAAAGAACTATGGCTACACCTTC

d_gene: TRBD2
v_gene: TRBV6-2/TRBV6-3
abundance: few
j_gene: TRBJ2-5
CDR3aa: CASSPGWTSGASHQETQYF
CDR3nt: TGTGCCAGCAGTCCGGGGTGGACTAGCGGGGCATCCCACCAAGAGACCCAGTACTTC

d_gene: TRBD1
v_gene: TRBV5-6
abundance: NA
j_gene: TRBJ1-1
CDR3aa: CASSLYRGQAFF
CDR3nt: TGTGCCAGCAGCTTATACAGGGGGCAGGCTTTCTTT

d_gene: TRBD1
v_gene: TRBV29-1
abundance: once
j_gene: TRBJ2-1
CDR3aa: CSVEDLRLGTDLNEQFF
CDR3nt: TGCAGCGTTGAAGATCTTCGGCTGGGGACAGACCTCAATGAGCAGTTCTTC

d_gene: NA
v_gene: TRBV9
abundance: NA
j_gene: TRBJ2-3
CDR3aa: CASSVGGAAGDTQYF
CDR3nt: TGTGCCAGCAGCGTAGGTGGAGCGGCAGGCGATACGCAGTATTTT

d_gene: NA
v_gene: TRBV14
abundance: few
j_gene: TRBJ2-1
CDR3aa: CASSQVGDRDEQFF
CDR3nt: TGTGCCAGCAGCCAAGTCGGGGATCGGGATGAGCAGTTCTTC

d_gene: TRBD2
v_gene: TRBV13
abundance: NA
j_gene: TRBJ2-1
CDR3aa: CASSLRAQGLVIRNEQFF
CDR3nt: TGTGCCAGCAGCTTAAGGGCACAGGGACTAGTTATCCGGAATGAGCAGTTCTTC

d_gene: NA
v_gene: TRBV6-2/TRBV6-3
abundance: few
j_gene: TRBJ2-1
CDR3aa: CASSSTGHNEQFF
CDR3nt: TGTGCCAGCAGTTCGACCGGACACAATGAGCAGTTCTTC

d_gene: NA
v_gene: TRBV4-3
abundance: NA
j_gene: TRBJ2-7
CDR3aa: CTSSQALRPYEQYF
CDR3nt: TGCACCAGCAGCCAAGCCTTGCGCCCCTACGAGCAGTACTTC

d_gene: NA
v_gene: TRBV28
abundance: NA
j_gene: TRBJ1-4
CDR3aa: CASSPGLADWEKLFF
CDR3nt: TGTGCCAGCAGTCCCGGGTTGGCAGACTGGGAAAAACTGTTTTTT

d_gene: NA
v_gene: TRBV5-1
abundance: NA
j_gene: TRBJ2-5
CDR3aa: CASNLAISGGSGQETQYF
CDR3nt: TGCGCCAGCAACTTGGCCATCTCGGGGGGCTCTGGCCAAGAGACCCAGTACTTC

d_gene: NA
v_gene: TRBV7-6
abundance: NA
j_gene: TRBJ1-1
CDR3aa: CASSLGPGRPGSGEAFF
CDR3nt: TGTGCCAGCAGCTTGGGGCCGGGTCGGCCTGGATCTGGTGAAGCTTTCTTT

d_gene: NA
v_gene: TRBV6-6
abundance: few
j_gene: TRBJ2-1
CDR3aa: CASRTPGDEQFF
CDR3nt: TGTGCCAGCCGTACCCCGGGGGATGAGCAGTTCTTC

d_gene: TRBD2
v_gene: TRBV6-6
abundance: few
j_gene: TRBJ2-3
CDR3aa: CASSAGLGPDTQYF
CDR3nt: TGTGCCAGCAGTGCCGGACTAGGACCAGATACGCAGTATTTT

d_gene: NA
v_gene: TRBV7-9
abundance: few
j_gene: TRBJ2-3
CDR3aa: CASSNREPTDTQYF
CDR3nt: TGTGCCAGCAGCAACCGGGAGCCCACAGATACGCAGTATTTT

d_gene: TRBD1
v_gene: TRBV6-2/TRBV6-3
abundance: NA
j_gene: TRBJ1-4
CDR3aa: CASSKKDRGHEKLFF
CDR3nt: TGTGCCAGCAGTAAGAAGGACAGGGGGCATGAAAAACTGTTTTTT

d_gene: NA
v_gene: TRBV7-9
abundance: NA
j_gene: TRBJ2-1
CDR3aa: CASSLIAGAGEQFF
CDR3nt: TGTGCCAGCAGCTTAATAGCCGGGGCCGGTGAGCAGTTCTTC